Shown below are 7 T cell receptor beta chains from a single sample sequenced in a study of radiation and T cells in renal cell carcinoma. Time point meaning: baseline pretreatment blood. The treatment was: 15 Gy SBRT to primary tumor, nephrectomy 4 weeks later. Sequencing used immunoSEQ multiplex PCR; TCRdb keeps in-frame clones, though not all of them. The top ten clones hold around 4.1% of a sample with 150,000 or so clones, around 89% of them seen once. The sample here was blood, taken from a patient whose treatment included radiotherapy and nephrectomy. All receptors come from a woman aged 70 to 79 with renal cell carcinoma.

The chain uses TRBV5-1 and TRBJ2-3; D gene ambiguous. V was shortened by 0 bases and J by 0 bases, with 11 bases between the two germline ends. Per the germline V gene, CDR1 is SGHRS and CDR2 is YFSETQ. The CDR3 sequence is 16 residues long. CDR3 loop: CASSLARTPSTDTQYF. As DNA, the CDR3 is TGCGCCAGCAGCTTGGCCCGGACGCCTAGCACAGATACGCAGTATTTT.

The chain has TRBV2 and TRBJ2-3; no firm D call. CDR3 length: 11 residues. Between the trimmed V and J ends, which lost 6 bases and 7 bases, there was a span of 8 bases. Germline values: CDR1 SNHLY, CDR2 FYNNEI. DNA for the CDR3: TGTGCCAGCAGCGATTTAAATACGCAGTATTTT. It specifies CASSDLNTQYF.

The rearrangement joins TRBV27 to TRBJ2-3; no firm D call. The CDR3 length is 13 residues. With 0 bases removed from V and 0 bases from J, the gap between germline ends came to 1 base. The V gene's germline CDR1 is MNHEY and CDR2 SMNVEV (reference sequence). The CDR3 region has the DNA TGTGCCAGCAGTTTATCAAGCACAGATACGCAGTATTTT. It encodes CASSLSSTDTQYF.

The rearrangement joins TRBV7-2 to TRBJ2-3; 15 positions agree with TRBD2. Germline V gene data show CDR1 as SGHTA and CDR2 as FQGNSA. This CDR3 has 14 residues. V shed 8 bases and J 3 bases; nucleotides not matched to a gene: 0. In DNA, the CDR3 is TGTGCCAGCGGGACTAGCGGGGGGACAGATACGCAGTATTTT. This encodes CASGTSGGTDTQYF.

The chain uses TRBV29-1 and TRBJ1-1; TRBD1 might be the D (5 bases). The CDR3 has 12 residues. V was cut by 0 bases and J by 6 bases, with 8 bases left in between. Germline-derived CDR1 and CDR2 are SQVTM and ANQGSEA. The CDR3: CSVEEGVAEAFF. CDR3 in DNA: TGCAGCGTTGAAGAGGGGGTCGCTGAAGCTTTCTTT.

The chain is built from TRBV10-3 and TRBJ2-3; 7 bases agree with TRBD1. V was pared by 6 bases and J by 1 base, with 7 bases of the junction left unmatched. The CDR3 runs 15 residues. CDR1 ENHRY and CDR2 SYGVKD come from the germline V gene. The CDR3 DNA reads TGTGCCATCAGAGCCCGACAGGGAGGCACAGATACGCAGTATTTT. This translates into CAIRARQGGTDTQYF.

The V gene is TRBV5-1, the J gene TRBJ2-2, with 9 nucleotides matching TRBD1. The CDR3 runs to 17 residues. The V gene end was trimmed by 2 bases and the J gene end by 3 bases; junction bases not matched to a gene: 8. CDR1 is SGHRS, CDR2 YFSETQ, per germline. The CDR3 region has the DNA TGCGCCAGCAGCTTTGGGGGACAGGGATGGGACACCGGGGAGCTGTTTTTT. It translates to CASSFGGQGWDTGELFF. Combining the CDR3 with reference TRBV5-1 and TRBJ2-2 gives the whole variable domain KAGVTQTPRYLIKTRGQQVTLSCSPISGHRSVSWYQQTPGQGLQFLFEYFSETQRNKGNFPGRFSGRQFSNSRSEMNVSTLELGDSALYLCASSFGGQGWDTGELFFGEGSRLTVL.